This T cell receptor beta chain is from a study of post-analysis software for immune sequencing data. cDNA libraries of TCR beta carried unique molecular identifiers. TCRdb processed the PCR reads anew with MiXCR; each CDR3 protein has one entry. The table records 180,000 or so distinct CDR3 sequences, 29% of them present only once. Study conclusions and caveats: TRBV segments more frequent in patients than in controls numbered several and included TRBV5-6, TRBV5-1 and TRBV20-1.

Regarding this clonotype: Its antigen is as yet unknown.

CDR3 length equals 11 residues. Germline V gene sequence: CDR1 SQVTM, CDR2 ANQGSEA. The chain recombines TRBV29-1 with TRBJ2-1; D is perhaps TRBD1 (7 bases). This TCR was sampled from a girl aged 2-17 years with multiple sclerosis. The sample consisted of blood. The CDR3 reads CGGGTEYEQFF. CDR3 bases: TGCGGCGGCGGGACAGAATATGAGCAGTTCTTC.